This is a list of T cell receptor beta chains from one sample in a study of OX40 agonist ivuxolimab in advanced cancers. Profiled with immunoSEQ multiplex PCR; TCRdb holds only in-frame clones, not every one. In the table there are some 40,000 clones, 85% to 90% of which are singletons. Sequencing was performed on CD4+ or CD8+ T cells sorted from blood, taken in a trial of the OX40 agonist ivuxolimab. The receptors come from an adult with an advanced solid tumor such as melanoma, head and neck, liver or kidney cancer. Each CDR3 is given with its conserved first and last residue. D genes are given only for firm matches. A row's size may be missing; if present it is once, few, many or a size class.

j_call: TRBJ2-7
d_call: TRBD1
clone_size: -
v_call: TRBV6-5
cdr3_nt: TGTGCCAGCAGTGATAACAGGGGGCTCAACGAGCAGTACTTC
cdr3_aa: CASSDNRGLNEQYF

j_call: TRBJ2-5
d_call: -
clone_size: -
v_call: TRBV6-1
cdr3_nt: TGTGCCACCCGGACAGTACAAGAGACCCAGTACTTC
cdr3_aa: CATRTVQETQYF

j_call: TRBJ1-2
d_call: -
clone_size: -
v_call: TRBV7-9
cdr3_nt: TGTGCCAGCAGCTTAGTGGGGTATGGCTACACCTTC
cdr3_aa: CASSLVGYGYTF

j_call: TRBJ1-4
d_call: -
clone_size: -
v_call: TRBV19
cdr3_nt: TGTGCCAGTAGTAGTCCAGGCGCAACTAATGAAAAACTGTTTTTT
cdr3_aa: CASSSPGATNEKLFF

j_call: TRBJ2-1
d_call: TRBD2
clone_size: -
v_call: TRBV5-1
cdr3_nt: TGCGCCAGCAGCTTCGGGGGGGTGAGGAATGAGCAGTTCTTC
cdr3_aa: CASSFGGVRNEQFF

j_call: TRBJ2-3
d_call: TRBD1
clone_size: -
v_call: TRBV5-5
cdr3_nt: TGTGCCAGCAGCAACGCGGACAGGGACGGGGCTACGCAGTATTTT
cdr3_aa: CASSNADRDGATQYF

j_call: TRBJ2-1
d_call: TRBD2
clone_size: once
v_call: TRBV7-6
cdr3_nt: TGTGCCAGCAGCTTAGACCCTAGTGGGGGGGGGTACAATGAGCAGTTCTTC
cdr3_aa: CASSLDPSGGGYNEQFF

j_call: TRBJ2-7
d_call: -
clone_size: -
v_call: TRBV11-2
cdr3_nt: TGTGCCAGCAGCCACAGGGTTTACGAGCAGTACTTC
cdr3_aa: CASSHRVYEQYF

j_call: TRBJ2-7
d_call: TRBD1
clone_size: -
v_call: TRBV7-3
cdr3_nt: TGTGCCAGCAGTCGGACAGGCCTCTCCTACGAGCAGTACTTC
cdr3_aa: CASSRTGLSYEQYF

j_call: TRBJ1-4
d_call: TRBD1
clone_size: once
v_call: TRBV6-5
cdr3_nt: TGTGCCAGCAGCCCACAGGGGATCGAGGAAAAACTGTTTTTT
cdr3_aa: CASSPQGIEEKLFF

j_call: TRBJ1-5
d_call: TRBD1
clone_size: -
v_call: TRBV18
cdr3_nt: TGTGCCAGCTCTCCAACACAGGGGAACAATCAGCCCCAGCATTTT
cdr3_aa: CASSPTQGNNQPQHF

j_call: TRBJ1-1
d_call: -
clone_size: -
v_call: TRBV5-1
cdr3_nt: TGCGCCAGCAGCCCCATTCTAGGCAGGGAAGCTTTCTTT
cdr3_aa: CASSPILGREAFF

j_call: TRBJ2-2
d_call: -
clone_size: -
v_call: TRBV5-1
cdr3_nt: TGCGCCAGCAGCTTGTTCAGAAACACCGGGGAGCTGTTTTTT
cdr3_aa: CASSLFRNTGELFF

j_call: TRBJ2-2
d_call: TRBD1
clone_size: -
v_call: TRBV6-5
cdr3_nt: TGTGCCACCAAAGCCGGGACAGGGGCTTTCGGGGAGCTGTTTTTT
cdr3_aa: CATKAGTGAFGELFF

j_call: TRBJ2-2
d_call: -
clone_size: -
v_call: TRBV7-3
cdr3_nt: TGTGCCAGCAGCTTCGCGAACACCGGGGAGCTGTTTTTT
cdr3_aa: CASSFANTGELFF

j_call: TRBJ2-5
d_call: TRBD1
clone_size: -
v_call: TRBV7-2
cdr3_nt: TGTGCCAGCAGCTTAGGTAGGGGGCTCCAAGAGACCCAGTACTTC
cdr3_aa: CASSLGRGLQETQYF

j_call: TRBJ2-7
d_call: -
clone_size: -
v_call: TRBV11-3
cdr3_nt: TGTGCCAGCAGCTTGGCGGGGGAGAGAGGGGACACCCTGTGGGAGCAGTACTTC
cdr3_aa: CASSLAGERGDTLWEQYF

j_call: TRBJ2-7
d_call: -
clone_size: -
v_call: TRBV7-2
cdr3_nt: TGTGCCAGCAGCTTAGCCAGGGGAACCTACGAGCAGTACTTC
cdr3_aa: CASSLARGTYEQYF

j_call: TRBJ2-1
d_call: TRBD1
clone_size: -
v_call: TRBV27
cdr3_nt: TGTGCCAGCAGTATTACAGGGGTCAATGAGCAGTTCTTC
cdr3_aa: CASSITGVNEQFF

j_call: TRBJ1-2
d_call: -
clone_size: -
v_call: TRBV29-1
cdr3_nt: TGCAGCGTTGATAAGGGGGGCCCGGACTATGGCTACACCTTC
cdr3_aa: CSVDKGGPDYGYTF

j_call: TRBJ2-3
d_call: -
clone_size: -
v_call: TRBV5-1
cdr3_nt: TGCGCCAGCAGCTTTTGGGGTCGGGATACGCAGTATTTT
cdr3_aa: CASSFWGRDTQYF

j_call: TRBJ1-5
d_call: -
clone_size: -
v_call: TRBV19
cdr3_nt: TGTGCCAGTAGTCCTTGGCGAGGGAGGATTAGCAATCAGCCCCAGCATTTT
cdr3_aa: CASSPWRGRISNQPQHF

j_call: TRBJ1-4
d_call: -
clone_size: -
v_call: TRBV27
cdr3_nt: TGTGCCAGCAAGTACGACGCAACTAATGAAAAACTGTTTTTT
cdr3_aa: CASKYDATNEKLFF

j_call: TRBJ2-7
d_call: -
clone_size: -
v_call: TRBV28
cdr3_nt: TGTGCCAGCAACATCGGGGATCCACCCGAGCAGTACTTC
cdr3_aa: CASNIGDPPEQYF

j_call: TRBJ1-2
d_call: -
clone_size: -
v_call: TRBV5-1
cdr3_nt: TGCGCCAGCAGCTTGGGGACCGCAGCTAACTATGGCTACACCTTC
cdr3_aa: CASSLGTAANYGYTF

j_call: TRBJ1-4
d_call: -
clone_size: once
v_call: TRBV19
cdr3_nt: TGTGCCAGTAGTAAATTTGCAACTAATGAAAAACTGTTTTTT
cdr3_aa: CASSKFATNEKLFF

j_call: TRBJ1-5
d_call: -
clone_size: -
v_call: TRBV6-1
cdr3_nt: TGTGCCAGCAGTGAACAACTCAGGCAGCCCCAGCATTTT
cdr3_aa: CASSEQLRQPQHF

j_call: TRBJ2-3
d_call: -
clone_size: -
v_call: TRBV10-3
cdr3_nt: TGTGCCATCAGTGAGTTCGAAAGCCCGGCAGATACGCAGTATTTT
cdr3_aa: CAISEFESPADTQYF

j_call: TRBJ2-5
d_call: -
clone_size: -
v_call: TRBV28
cdr3_nt: TGTGCCAGCAGACCGGGACCTGGAGAGACCCAGTACTTC
cdr3_aa: CASRPGPGETQYF

j_call: TRBJ1-6
d_call: -
clone_size: -
v_call: TRBV7-8
cdr3_nt: TGTGCCAGCAGCTTAGGTGGGCTGACGAGCTCCTATAATTCACCCCTCCACTTT
cdr3_aa: CASSLGGLTSSYNSPLHF

j_call: TRBJ2-7
d_call: -
clone_size: -
v_call: TRBV6-5
cdr3_nt: TGTGCCAGCAGTTCACCGGGCTCGAGCCTGTCCTACGAGCAGTACTTC
cdr3_aa: CASSSPGSSLSYEQYF

j_call: TRBJ2-7
d_call: -
clone_size: -
v_call: TRBV7-2
cdr3_nt: TGTGCCAGCAGCCCTTCCTCCTACGAGCAGTACTTC
cdr3_aa: CASSPSSYEQYF

j_call: TRBJ2-7
d_call: TRBD2
clone_size: -
v_call: TRBV28
cdr3_nt: TGTGCCAGCAGTTCGCAGCGGGGGGTCTCCTACGAGCAGTACTTC
cdr3_aa: CASSSQRGVSYEQYF

j_call: TRBJ1-5
d_call: -
clone_size: -
v_call: TRBV5-1
cdr3_nt: TGCGCCAGCAGCTTAGAAGGGACCGGGCAGCCCCAGCATTTT
cdr3_aa: CASSLEGTGQPQHF

j_call: TRBJ2-5
d_call: -
clone_size: -
v_call: TRBV6-6
cdr3_nt: TGTGCCAGCGGAGGGGGGGCCGGGGAGACCCAGTACTTC
cdr3_aa: CASGGGAGETQYF

j_call: TRBJ2-7
d_call: -
clone_size: -
v_call: TRBV5-1
cdr3_nt: TGCGCCAGCATGTCGCCAGACTACGAGCAGTACTTC
cdr3_aa: CASMSPDYEQYF

j_call: TRBJ2-7
d_call: -
clone_size: -
v_call: TRBV6-1
cdr3_nt: TGTGCCAGCAGTGAAGGGGCCTACGAGCAGTACTTC
cdr3_aa: CASSEGAYEQYF

j_call: TRBJ1-3
d_call: -
clone_size: -
v_call: TRBV7-2
cdr3_nt: TGTGCCAGCAGCTTCCCACCAGGGCAGGGAAACACCATATATTTT
cdr3_aa: CASSFPPGQGNTIYF

j_call: TRBJ1-5
d_call: -
clone_size: few
v_call: TRBV15
cdr3_nt: TGTGCCACCAGCAGAGACAATCAGCCCCAGCATTTT
cdr3_aa: CATSRDNQPQHF

j_call: TRBJ2-5
d_call: TRBD2
clone_size: -
v_call: TRBV5-1
cdr3_nt: TGCGCCAGCAGCTTGGGGACTAGCGGGGGGCGCTTCGACCAAGAGACCCAGTACTTC
cdr3_aa: CASSLGTSGGRFDQETQYF

j_call: TRBJ2-1
d_call: -
clone_size: -
v_call: TRBV9
cdr3_nt: TGTGCCAGCAGCGTGGGGCAGATCGCGGGGGAGCAGTTCTTC
cdr3_aa: CASSVGQIAGEQFF

j_call: TRBJ1-1
d_call: -
clone_size: -
v_call: TRBV18
cdr3_nt: TGTGCCAGCTCCGCTCAGGGAGGAGCTTTCTTT
cdr3_aa: CASSAQGGAFF

j_call: TRBJ2-7
d_call: -
clone_size: -
v_call: TRBV5-4
cdr3_nt: TGTGCCAGCAGCCAAAGAGGGGCGAGGGAGCAGTACTTC
cdr3_aa: CASSQRGAREQYF

j_call: TRBJ2-7
d_call: TRBD1
clone_size: -
v_call: TRBV5-4
cdr3_nt: TGTGCCAGCAGCCAAAGGACAGGGGATAAATACGAGCAGTACTTC
cdr3_aa: CASSQRTGDKYEQYF

j_call: TRBJ2-2
d_call: TRBD2
clone_size: -
v_call: TRBV5-6
cdr3_nt: TGTGCCAGCAGCCTCCGGACTAGCGGGGGGATGAACACCGGGGAGCTGTTTTTT
cdr3_aa: CASSLRTSGGMNTGELFF

j_call: TRBJ2-1
d_call: TRBD1
clone_size: -
v_call: TRBV9
cdr3_nt: TGTGCCAGCAGCGTAGGGGGACAGGGATCCTACAATGAGCAGTTCTTC
cdr3_aa: CASSVGGQGSYNEQFF

j_call: TRBJ1-2
d_call: -
clone_size: -
v_call: TRBV6-1
cdr3_nt: TGTGCCAGCATTCCTTCCGGATACTATGGCTACACCTTC
cdr3_aa: CASIPSGYYGYTF

j_call: TRBJ2-7
d_call: TRBD1
clone_size: -
v_call: TRBV6-6
cdr3_nt: TGTGCCAGCAGCAGCCCCGGGACAGGGGAGGAGCAGTACTTC
cdr3_aa: CASSSPGTGEEQYF

j_call: TRBJ1-1
d_call: -
clone_size: -
v_call: TRBV6-1
cdr3_nt: TGTGCCAGCAGTACACAGGGACCGAACACTGAAGCTTTCTTT
cdr3_aa: CASSTQGPNTEAFF

j_call: TRBJ1-4
d_call: -
clone_size: once
v_call: TRBV2
cdr3_nt: TGTGCCAGCAGTCTGTTTAGTCCGGGGGAAAAACTGTTTTTT
cdr3_aa: CASSLFSPGEKLFF

j_call: TRBJ1-1
d_call: -
clone_size: -
v_call: TRBV18
cdr3_nt: TGTGCCAGCTCACCATGGAGCCCAAACCCGGAAGCTTTCTTT
cdr3_aa: CASSPWSPNPEAFF

j_call: TRBJ2-7
d_call: -
clone_size: -
v_call: TRBV10-3
cdr3_nt: TGTGCGCACAGGCCGCCCTACGAGCAGTACTTC
cdr3_aa: CAHRPPYEQYF

j_call: TRBJ1-1
d_call: TRBD1
clone_size: once
v_call: TRBV5-1
cdr3_nt: TGCGCCAGCAGCCGGGACAGGACTAACACTGAAGCTTTCTTT
cdr3_aa: CASSRDRTNTEAFF